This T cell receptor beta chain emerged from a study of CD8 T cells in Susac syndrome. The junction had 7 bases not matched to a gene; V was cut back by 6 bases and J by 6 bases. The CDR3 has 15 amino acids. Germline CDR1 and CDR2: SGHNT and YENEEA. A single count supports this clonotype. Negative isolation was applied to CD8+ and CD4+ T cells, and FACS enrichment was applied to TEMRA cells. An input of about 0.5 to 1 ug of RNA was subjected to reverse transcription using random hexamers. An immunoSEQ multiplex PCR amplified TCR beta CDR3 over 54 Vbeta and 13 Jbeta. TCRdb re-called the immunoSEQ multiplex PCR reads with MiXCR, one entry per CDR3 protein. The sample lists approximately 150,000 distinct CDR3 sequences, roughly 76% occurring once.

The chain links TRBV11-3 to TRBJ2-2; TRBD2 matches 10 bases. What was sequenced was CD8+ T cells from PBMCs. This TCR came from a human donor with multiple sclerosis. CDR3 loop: CASSPSGRAAGELFF. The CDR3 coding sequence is TGTGCCAGCAGTCCCAGCGGGAGGGCAGCCGGGGAGCTGTTTTTT.